The sequence of this T cell receptor (beta chain) was determined in a study of cytomegalovirus exposure and HLA in healthy donors. Regarding the study as a whole: An analysis was carried out later, and it reportedly showed fewer N-insertions in an Asian-associated ancestry cluster than the roughly 700-donor mean. Owing to their indistinguishability, certain V segments, notably TRBV6-2 and TRBV6-3, were excluded.

Comment on this clone: Its matching antigen is unknown.

The V gene's germline CDR1 is KGHSH and CDR2 LQKENI. After removal of 4 bases from V and 2 bases from J, the junction contained 11 bases not matched to a gene. The CDR3 sequence is 16 residues long. Both 60 Vbeta primers and 13 Jbeta primers went into the PCR. Measured with immunoSEQ multiplex PCR; TCRdb has only the in-frame clones, and not every one. The sample lists about 130,000 clones, approximately 80% seen once, with around 2.2% in the top ten. The donors comprised healthy bone marrow donors. Nominal health characterized the donors when sampled, though unrecorded immune exposures were likely. The TCR comes from a man younger than 40 in good health and CMV-seronegative. Sequencing was performed on PBMCs. J is TRBJ2-7 and V is TRBV18, with 7 bases identical to TRBD1. The CDR3 region is CASSLGRDRVPYEQYF. CDR3 coding DNA: TGTGCCAGCTCACTGGGCCGGGACAGAGTACCCTACGAGCAGTACTTC.